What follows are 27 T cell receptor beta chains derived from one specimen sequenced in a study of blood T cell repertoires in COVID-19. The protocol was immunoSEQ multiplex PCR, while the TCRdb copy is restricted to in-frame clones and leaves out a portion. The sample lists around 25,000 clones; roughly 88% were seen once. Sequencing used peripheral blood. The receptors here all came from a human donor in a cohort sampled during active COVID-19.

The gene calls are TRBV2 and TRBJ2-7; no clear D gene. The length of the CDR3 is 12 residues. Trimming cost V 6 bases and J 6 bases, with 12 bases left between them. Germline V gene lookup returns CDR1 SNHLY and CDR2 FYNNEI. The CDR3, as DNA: TGTGCCAGCAGCCCGCGGTTGGGCGAGCAGTACTTC. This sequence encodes CASSPRLGEQYF.

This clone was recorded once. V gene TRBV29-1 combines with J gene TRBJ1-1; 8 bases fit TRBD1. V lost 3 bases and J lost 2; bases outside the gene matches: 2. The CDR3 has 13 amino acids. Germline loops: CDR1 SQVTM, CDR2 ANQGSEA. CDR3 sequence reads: CSVDQGANTEAFF. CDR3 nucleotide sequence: TGCAGCGTTGATCAGGGGGCAAACACTGAAGCTTTCTTT.

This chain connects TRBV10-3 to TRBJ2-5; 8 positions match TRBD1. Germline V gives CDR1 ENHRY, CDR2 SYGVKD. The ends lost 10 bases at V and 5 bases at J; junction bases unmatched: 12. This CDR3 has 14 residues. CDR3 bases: TGTGCCACCCGACGGGGGACAGGAGAGGAGACCCAGTACTTC. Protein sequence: CATRRGTGEETQYF.

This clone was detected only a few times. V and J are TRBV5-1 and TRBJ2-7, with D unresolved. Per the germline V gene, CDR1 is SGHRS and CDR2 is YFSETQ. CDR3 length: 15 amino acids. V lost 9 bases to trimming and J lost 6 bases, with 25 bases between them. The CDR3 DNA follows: TGCGCCACCCACACGAGGAGTTTCTATCCTGGCGAGCAGTACTTC. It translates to CATHTRSFYPGEQYF.

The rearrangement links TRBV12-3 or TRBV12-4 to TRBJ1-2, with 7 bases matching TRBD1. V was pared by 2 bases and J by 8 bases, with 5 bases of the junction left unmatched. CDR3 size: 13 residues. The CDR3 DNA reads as TGTGCCAGCAGTTTATGGACAGGCCTGGGCTACACCTTC. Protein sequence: CASSLWTGLGYTF.

CDR3 coding DNA: TGCAGCGACTTAGTTTTGGACAAAATGAGGCAGTTCTTC. Residues: CSDLVLDKMRQFF. The chain combines TRBV29-1 with TRBJ2-1; D may be TRBD1 (5 bases). The CDR3 consists of 13 residues. The V gene lost 7 bases and the J gene lost 12 bases, with 22 bases spanning the gap. Germline CDR1 reads SQVTM; CDR2 reads ANQGSEA.

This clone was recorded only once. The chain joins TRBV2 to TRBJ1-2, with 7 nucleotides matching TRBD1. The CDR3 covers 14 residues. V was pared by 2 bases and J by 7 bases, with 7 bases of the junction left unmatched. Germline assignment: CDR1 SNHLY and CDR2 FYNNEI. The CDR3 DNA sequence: TGTGCCAGCAGTGAAAAGGGGGCGAGGTCTGGCTACACCTTC. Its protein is CASSEKGARSGYTF.

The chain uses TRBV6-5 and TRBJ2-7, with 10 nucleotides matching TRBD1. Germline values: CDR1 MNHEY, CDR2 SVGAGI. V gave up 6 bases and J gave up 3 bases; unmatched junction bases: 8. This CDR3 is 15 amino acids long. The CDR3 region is CASRVGQGNNYEQYF. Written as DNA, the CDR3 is TGTGCCAGCAGGGTGGGACAGGGGAATAACTACGAGCAGTACTTC.

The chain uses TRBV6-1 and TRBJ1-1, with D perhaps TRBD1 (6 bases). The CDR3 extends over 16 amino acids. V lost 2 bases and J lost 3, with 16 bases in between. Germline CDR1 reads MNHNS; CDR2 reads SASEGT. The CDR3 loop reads CASSEPGTGRYTEAFF. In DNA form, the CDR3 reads TGTGCCAGCAGTGAACCCGGAACAGGGCGGTACACTGAAGCTTTCTTT.

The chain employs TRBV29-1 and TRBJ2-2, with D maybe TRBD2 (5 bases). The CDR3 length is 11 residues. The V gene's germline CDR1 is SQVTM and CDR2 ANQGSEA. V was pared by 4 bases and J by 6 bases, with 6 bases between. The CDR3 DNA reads TGCAGCGTTGGGGAGCCCGGGGAGCTGTTTTTT. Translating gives CSVGEPGELFF.

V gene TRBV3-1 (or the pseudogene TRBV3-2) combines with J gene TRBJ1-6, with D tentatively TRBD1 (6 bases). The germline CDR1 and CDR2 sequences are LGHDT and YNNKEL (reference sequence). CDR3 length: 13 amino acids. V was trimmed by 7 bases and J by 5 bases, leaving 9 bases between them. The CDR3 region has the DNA TGTGCCAGCACTCGGACAGATAATTCACCCCTCCACTTT. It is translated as CASTRTDNSPLHF.

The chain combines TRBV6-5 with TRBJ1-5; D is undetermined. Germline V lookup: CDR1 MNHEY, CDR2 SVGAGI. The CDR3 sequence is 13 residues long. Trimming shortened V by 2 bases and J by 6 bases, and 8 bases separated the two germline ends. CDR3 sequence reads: CASSYERAQPQHF. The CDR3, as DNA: TGTGCCAGCAGTTACGAGAGGGCTCAGCCCCAGCATTTT.

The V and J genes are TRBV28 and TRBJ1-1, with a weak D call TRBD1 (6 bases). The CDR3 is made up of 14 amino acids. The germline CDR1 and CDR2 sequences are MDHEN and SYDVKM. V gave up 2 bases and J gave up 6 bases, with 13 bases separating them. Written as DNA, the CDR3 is TGTGCCAGCAGTTTAGAACAGGGTATCCCTGAAGCTTTCTTT. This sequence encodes CASSLEQGIPEAFF.

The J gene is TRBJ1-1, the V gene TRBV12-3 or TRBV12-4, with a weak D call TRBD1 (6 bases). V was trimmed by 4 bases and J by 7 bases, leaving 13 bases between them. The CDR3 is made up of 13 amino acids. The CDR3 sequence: CASSSQGRGEAFF. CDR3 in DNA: TGTGCCAGCAGTTCACAGGGTCGTGGTGAAGCTTTCTTT.

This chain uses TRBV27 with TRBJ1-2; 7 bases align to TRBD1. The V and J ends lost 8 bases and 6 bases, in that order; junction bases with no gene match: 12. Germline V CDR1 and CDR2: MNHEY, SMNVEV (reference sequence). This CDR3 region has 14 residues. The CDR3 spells CASGETGYSDGYTF. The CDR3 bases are TGTGCCAGCGGAGAGACAGGGTATAGCGATGGCTACACCTTC.

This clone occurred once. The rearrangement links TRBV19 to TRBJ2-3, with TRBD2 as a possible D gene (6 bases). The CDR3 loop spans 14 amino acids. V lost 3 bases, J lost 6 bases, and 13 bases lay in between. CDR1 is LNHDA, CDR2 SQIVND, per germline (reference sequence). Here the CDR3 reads CASSIGGARDTQYF. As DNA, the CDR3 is TGTGCCAGTAGTATCGGCGGGGCCCGGGATACGCAGTATTTT.

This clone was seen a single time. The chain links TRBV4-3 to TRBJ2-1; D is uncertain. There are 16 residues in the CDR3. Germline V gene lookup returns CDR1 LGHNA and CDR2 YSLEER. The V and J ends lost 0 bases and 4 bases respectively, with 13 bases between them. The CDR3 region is CASSQEVASRYNEQFF. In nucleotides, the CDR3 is TGCGCCAGCAGCCAAGAAGTAGCATCGAGGTACAATGAGCAGTTCTTC.

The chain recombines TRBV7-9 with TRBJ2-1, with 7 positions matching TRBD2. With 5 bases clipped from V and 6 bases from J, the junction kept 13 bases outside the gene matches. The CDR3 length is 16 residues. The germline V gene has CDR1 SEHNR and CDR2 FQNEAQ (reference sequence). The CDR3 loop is CASSKAWGGDFNEQFF. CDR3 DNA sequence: TGTGCCAGCAGCAAAGCGTGGGGGGGGGATTTCAATGAGCAGTTCTTC.

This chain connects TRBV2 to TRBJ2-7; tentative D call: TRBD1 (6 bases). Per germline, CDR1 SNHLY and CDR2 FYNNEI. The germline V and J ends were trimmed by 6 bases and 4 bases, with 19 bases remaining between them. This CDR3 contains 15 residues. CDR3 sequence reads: CASRQGAALVYEQYF. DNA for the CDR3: TGTGCCAGCAGACAGGGAGCGGCGTTGGTATACGAGCAGTACTTC. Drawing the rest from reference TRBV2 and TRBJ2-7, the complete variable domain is EPEVTQTPSHQVTQMGQEVILRCVPISNHLYFYWYRQILGQKVEFLVSFYNNEISEKSEIFDDQFSVERPDGSNFTLKIRSTKLEDSAMYFCASRQGAALVYEQYFGPGTRLTVT.

Here the CDR3 reads CASSASGPPPYEQYF. The CDR3 DNA reads TGTGCCAGCAGTGCATCAGGGCCCCCTCCCTACGAGCAGTACTTC. This chain connects TRBV28 to TRBJ2-7; D might be TRBD1 (5 bases). Germline values: CDR1 MDHEN, CDR2 SYDVKM. The CDR3 runs 15 residues. The germline V and J ends were trimmed by 5 bases and 2 bases, with 16 bases remaining between them.

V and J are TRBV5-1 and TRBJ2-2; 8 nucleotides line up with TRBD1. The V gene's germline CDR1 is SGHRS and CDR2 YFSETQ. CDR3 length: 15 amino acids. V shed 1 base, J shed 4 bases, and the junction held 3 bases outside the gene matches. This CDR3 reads CASSLLDRATGELFF. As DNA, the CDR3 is TGCGCCAGCAGCTTGCTGGACAGGGCCACCGGGGAGCTGTTTTTT. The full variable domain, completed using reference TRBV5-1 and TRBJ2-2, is KAGVTQTPRYLIKTRGQQVTLSCSPISGHRSVSWYQQTPGQGLQFLFEYFSETQRNKGNFPGRFSGRQFSNSRSEMNVSTLELGDSALYLCASSLLDRATGELFFGEGSRLTVL.

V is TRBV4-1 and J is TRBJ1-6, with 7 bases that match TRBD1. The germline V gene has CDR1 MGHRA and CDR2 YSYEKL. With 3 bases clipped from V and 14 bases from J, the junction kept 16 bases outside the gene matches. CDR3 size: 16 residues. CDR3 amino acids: CASSQQRTGALQALHF. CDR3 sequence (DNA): TGCGCCAGCAGCCAGCAACGGACAGGCGCGTTACAGGCCCTCCACTTT.

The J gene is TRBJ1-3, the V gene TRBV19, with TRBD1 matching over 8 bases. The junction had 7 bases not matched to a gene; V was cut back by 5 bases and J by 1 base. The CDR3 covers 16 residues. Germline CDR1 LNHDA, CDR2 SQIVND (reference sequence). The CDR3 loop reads CASSHRDRISGNTIYF. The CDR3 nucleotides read TGTGCCAGTAGTCACCGGGACAGGATTTCTGGAAACACCATATATTTT.

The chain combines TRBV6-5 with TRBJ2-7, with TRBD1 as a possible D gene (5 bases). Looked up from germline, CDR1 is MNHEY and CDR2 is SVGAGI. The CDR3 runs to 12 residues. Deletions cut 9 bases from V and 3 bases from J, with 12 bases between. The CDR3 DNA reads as TGTGCCAGTGAGACAGACAACTACGAGCAGTACTTC. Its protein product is CASETDNYEQYF.

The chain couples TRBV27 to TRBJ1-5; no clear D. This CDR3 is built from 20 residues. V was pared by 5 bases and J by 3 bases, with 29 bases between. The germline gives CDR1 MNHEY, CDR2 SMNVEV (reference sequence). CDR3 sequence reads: CASSMVPPRAGTANNQPQHF. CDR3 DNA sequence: TGTGCCAGCAGTATGGTGCCTCCTCGCGCGGGCACAGCCAACAATCAGCCCCAGCATTTT.

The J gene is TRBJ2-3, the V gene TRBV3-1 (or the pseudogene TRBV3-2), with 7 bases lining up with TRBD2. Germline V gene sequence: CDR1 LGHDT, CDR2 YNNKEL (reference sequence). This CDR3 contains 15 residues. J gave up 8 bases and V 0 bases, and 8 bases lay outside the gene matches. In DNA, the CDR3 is TGTGCCAGCAGCCAAGATAGGGGTAGCGGGCTTACGCAGTATTTT. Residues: CASSQDRGSGLTQYF.

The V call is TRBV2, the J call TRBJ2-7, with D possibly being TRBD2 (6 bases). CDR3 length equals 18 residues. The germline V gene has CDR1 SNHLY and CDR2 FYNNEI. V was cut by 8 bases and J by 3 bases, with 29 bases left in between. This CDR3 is CASFGWMDLSGHRYEQYF. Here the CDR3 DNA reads TGTGCCAGCTTTGGTTGGATGGACCTTAGCGGTCACCGCTACGAGCAGTACTTC.